These 21 T cell receptor beta chains share one sample of origin, sequenced in a study of cytomegalovirus exposure and HLA in healthy donors. 60 Vbeta and 13 Jbeta primers were used in PCR. Profiling relied on immunoSEQ multiplex PCR, and the TCRdb table lists in-frame clones only, not all of them. Of roughly 150,000 clones in the sample, roughly 10% were seen once. Material for sequencing was PBMCs. The receptors were gathered from a middle-aged man in good health and CMV-seronegative.

The chain recombines TRBV9 with TRBJ1-1; D gene ambiguous. In germline, CDR1 is SGDLS, CDR2 YYNGEE. Trimming left V 0 bases short and J 1 base short, with 13 bases between. The CDR3 covers 16 residues. The CDR3: CASSVGLMRENTEAFF. DNA for the CDR3: TGTGCCAGCAGCGTAGGGTTGATGAGGGAGAACACTGAAGCTTTCTTT.

J is TRBJ2-3 and V is TRBV5-1, with D maybe TRBD2 (5 bases). Germline-derived CDR1 and CDR2 are SGHRS and YFSETQ. The CDR3 extends over 15 amino acids. V was cut by 0 bases and J by 5 bases, with 13 bases left in between. CDR3 in amino acids: CASSLVGSSGDTQYF. CDR3 DNA sequence: TGCGCCAGCAGCTTGGTGGGCTCCAGCGGAGATACGCAGTATTTT.

The J gene is TRBJ1-1, the V gene TRBV9; D is uncertain. From germline, CDR1 is SGDLS and CDR2 YYNGEE. The CDR3 loop spans 15 amino acids. Trimming removed 4 bases at V and 2 bases at J, with 15 bases between. For the CDR3, the DNA is TGTGCCAGCAGCCCTCCGACGGGTTACAACACTGAAGCTTTCTTT. Residues: CASSPPTGYNTEAFF.

The chain employs TRBV6-4 and TRBJ2-3, with TRBD2 as a possible D gene (7 bases). The CDR3 covers 14 residues. V was trimmed by 8 bases and J by 5 bases, leaving 17 bases between them. Germline values: CDR1 MRHNA, CDR2 SNTAGT. The CDR3 sequence is CASSWGGGEDTQYF. Here the CDR3 DNA reads TGTGCCAGCTCTTGGGGGGGCGGAGAAGATACGCAGTATTTT.

This clone showed up many times. The rearrangement joins TRBV11-2 to TRBJ2-1, with TRBD1 identical over 8 bases. CDR3 size: 15 residues. After removal of 5 bases from V and 4 bases from J, the junction contained 7 bases not matched to a gene. In germline, CDR1 is SGHAT, CDR2 FQNNGV. Here the CDR3 reads CASSHIRGPYNEQFF. CDR3 bases: TGTGCCAGCAGCCATATCAGGGGGCCTTACAATGAGCAGTTCTTC. The variable domain in full, with the rest retrieved from reference TRBV11-2 and TRBJ2-1, is EAGVAQSPRYKIIEKRQSVAFWCNPISGHATLYWYQQILGQGPKLLIQFQNNGVVDDSQLPKDRFSAERLKGVDSTLKIQPAKLEDSAVYLCASSHIRGPYNEQFFGPGTRLTVL.

The chain joins TRBV7-7 to TRBJ1-3; D call uncertain. Germline lookup yields CDR1 SSHAT and CDR2 FNYEAQ (reference sequence). The CDR3 sequence is 14 residues long. Trimming pared 5 bases from V and 4 bases from J, leaving 12 bases between. DNA for the CDR3: TGTGCCAGCAGCCAGGCAATCTCAGGAAACACCATATATTTT. Translation gives CASSQAISGNTIYF.

CDR3 protein: CASSDRQGSTDTQYF. The CDR3 DNA is TGTGCCAGCAGTGATCGACAGGGAAGCACAGATACGCAGTATTTT. This chain uses TRBV2 with TRBJ2-3; 7 bases map to TRBD1. The CDR3 contains 15 residues. Germline CDR1 reads SNHLY; CDR2 reads FYNNEI. Unmatched junction bases numbered 3, after V lost 3 bases and J lost 0 bases.

The rearrangement joins TRBV7-3 to TRBJ2-3; a possible D gene is TRBD2 (5 bases). V dropped 2 bases and J dropped 3 bases, with 9 bases sitting between them. The CDR3 runs 14 residues. Per germline, CDR1 SGHTA and CDR2 FQGTGA. The CDR3 spells CASSLGGATDTQYF. The CDR3 nucleotides are TGTGCCAGCAGCTTAGGAGGAGCGACAGATACGCAGTATTTT.

About this clone: Within the sample, other DNA sequences also encode this same CDR3. The chain is built from TRBV9 and TRBJ1-4; 8 bases are shared with TRBD1. J was trimmed by 3 bases and V by 1 base; bases with no gene match: 2. This CDR3 contains 15 residues. The germline V gene has CDR1 SGDLS and CDR2 YYNGEE. The CDR3 loop reads CASSVTGGSNEKLFF. CDR3 nucleotide sequence: TGTGCCAGCAGCGTAACAGGGGGATCTAATGAAAAACTGTTTTTT.

This clone occurred a few times. The chain recombines TRBV30 with TRBJ1-6; possible D gene TRBD1, 6 bases. Deletions cut 4 bases from V and 7 bases from J, with 14 bases between. CDR3 length equals 14 residues. Germline CDR1 and CDR2: GTSNPN and SVGIG (reference sequence). Written as DNA, the CDR3 is TGTGCCTGGAAGTTGTACAGGGAGAATTCACCCCTCCACTTT. Encoded protein: CAWKLYRENSPLHF. The whole variable domain, remainder taken from reference TRBV30 and TRBJ1-6, is SQTIHQWPATLVQPVGSPLSLECTVEGTSNPNLYWYRQAAGRGLQLLFYSVGIGQISSEVPQNLSASRPQDRQFILSSKKLLLSDSGFYLCAWKLYRENSPLHFGNGTRLTVT.

This clone was picked up a small number of times. One junction end disagrees with the germline gene, perhaps due to a read error. The J gene is TRBJ2-7, the V gene TRBV28, with TRBD2 matching over 10 bases. The germline V gene has CDR1 MDHEN and CDR2 SYDVKM. The CDR3 runs to 15 residues. CDR3 sequence reads: CASTVRTSGPYEKYF. CDR3 DNA sequence: TGTGCCAGCACCGTAAGGACTAGCGGCCCATACGAGAAGTACTTC. Full variable domain (outside the CDR3, taken from reference TRBV28 and TRBJ2-7): DVKVTQSSRYLVKRTGEKVFLECVQDMDHENMFWYRQDPGLGLRLIYFSYDVKMKEKGDIPEGYSVSREKKERFSLILESASTNQTSMYLCASTVRTSGPYEKYFGPGTRLTVT.

The chain recombines TRBV5-6 with TRBJ1-1; TRBD1 agrees at 10 bases. From germline, CDR1 is SGHDT and CDR2 YYEEEE. V shed 4 bases, J shed 4 bases, and the junction held 10 bases outside the gene matches. The CDR3 totals 16 residues. CDR3 loop: CASSPNGWTGGTEAFF. DNA of the CDR3: TGTGCCAGCAGCCCAAACGGGTGGACAGGGGGCACTGAAGCTTTCTTT.

This chain connects TRBV19 to TRBJ1-4; 10 bases are a match to TRBD1. This CDR3 spans 16 amino acids. The junction had 6 bases not matched to a gene; V was cut back by 5 bases and J by 3 bases. Germline assignment: CDR1 LNHDA and CDR2 SQIVND (reference sequence). The CDR3 loop reads CASSSQGTGANEKLFF. The CDR3 region has the DNA TGTGCCAGTAGTTCACAGGGGACAGGGGCTAATGAAAAACTGTTTTTT.

This clone occurred a few times. V gene TRBV15 combines with J gene TRBJ2-2, with TRBD2 matching over 8 bases. Unmatched junction bases numbered 14, after V lost 5 bases and J lost 6 bases. CDR1 is LNHNV, CDR2 YYDKDF, per germline (reference sequence). This CDR3 has 17 residues. The CDR3 nucleotides read TGTGCCACCAGCTTGGGACTTAGCGGGATTTTTCCCGGGGAGCTGTTTTTT. Translating it yields CATSLGLSGIFPGELFF.

The chain combines TRBV29-1 with TRBJ1-1; 9 nucleotides line up with TRBD1. CDR1 and CDR2 (germline): SQVTM, ANQGSEA. The CDR3 has 11 amino acids. The trim removed 6 bases at V and 4 bases at J, leaving 0 bases unmatched. The DNA of the CDR3 is TGCAGCGTGGACAGGGGCACTGAAGCTTTCTTT. This gives the protein CSVDRGTEAFF. The variable domain in full, with the rest retrieved from reference TRBV29-1 and TRBJ1-1, is SAVISQKPSRDICQRGTSLTIQCQVDSQVTMMFWYRQQPGQSLTLIATANQGSEATYESGFVIDKFPISRPNLTFSTLTVSNMSPEDSSIYLCSVDRGTEAFFGQGTRLTVV.

The chain employs TRBV6-5 and TRBJ2-1, with D perhaps matching TRBD1 (6 bases). Germline V gives CDR1 MNHEY, CDR2 SVGAGI. Trimming took 8 bases from V and 0 from J, leaving 14 bases between them. CDR3 length: 15 amino acids. CDR3 sequence: CASLLRQDSYNEQFF. CDR3 DNA sequence: TGTGCCAGCCTACTCCGACAGGACTCCTACAATGAGCAGTTCTTC.

This clone was seen a handful of times. The chain uses TRBV2 and TRBJ2-3; a weak D match, TRBD1 (6 bases). The CDR3 consists of 15 residues. The ends were cut back, 10 bases at V and 3 bases at J, with 20 bases in the middle. The germline V gene encodes CDR1 SNHLY and CDR2 FYNNEI. The CDR3 is CAIQKQGWRTDTQYF. DNA of the CDR3: TGTGCCATACAAAAACAGGGTTGGAGAACAGATACGCAGTATTTT.

The rearrangement uses TRBV23-1 and TRBJ2-7; perhaps TRBD1 as D (5 bases). TRBV23-1 is assigned to the ORF class and has an uncertain function. The CDR3 loop spans 10 amino acids. The V end was cut by 6 bases, the J end by 9 bases, with 9 bases between. CDR3 nucleotides: TGCGCCAGCAGCAGACAGAGGCAGTACTTC. Translation gives CASSRQRQYF.

This clone occurred a few times. CDR3 sequence: CASSFPTSKQYF. The CDR3 nucleotides read TGTGCCAGCAGCTTTCCGACTAGTAAGCAGTACTTC. The V call is TRBV7-9, the J call TRBJ2-7, with D perhaps matching TRBD2 (6 bases). Germline-derived CDR1 and CDR2 are SEHNR and FQNEAQ (reference sequence). The CDR3 covers 12 residues. The V end was cut by 3 bases, the J end by 8 bases, with 11 bases between.

This clone was detected a few times. V usage is TRBV7-3 and J usage is TRBJ2-3; the match to TRBD2 covers 14 bases. The CDR3 is 16 residues long. Germline loops: CDR1 SGHTA, CDR2 FQGTGA. Losses at the gene ends were 6 bases for V and 4 bases for J; bases not matched to a gene: 6. The CDR3 DNA is TGTGCCAGCAGTTCCGGACTAGCGGGAGGACCAGATACGCAGTATTTT. Translated, it gives CASSSGLAGGPDTQYF.

The gene calls are TRBV5-1 and TRBJ2-5; D call uncertain. This CDR3 is 14 amino acids long. The V end was cut by 0 bases, the J end by 1 base, with 7 bases between. Germline assignment: CDR1 SGHRS and CDR2 YFSETQ. CDR3 DNA sequence: TGCGCCAGCAGCTTGGATATAGTCCAAGAGACCCAGTACTTC. Its protein is CASSLDIVQETQYF.